The rows below give T cell receptor beta chains drawn from one sample of a study of T cells in Graves' hyperthyroidism and ophthalmopathy. TCRdb reprocessed the multiplex PCR reads via MiXCR and lists one record per CDR3 protein. Altogether about 350,000 distinct CDR3 sequences are present, over 15% being singletons, with the ten largest covering less than 20%. Sequencing was done on a sample of blood. These receptors were collected from a woman aged 40 to 50 with Graves' ophthalmopathy. The CDR3 runs from the conserved cysteine through the conserved F or W.

J | V | CDR3
TRBJ2-5 | TRBV6-1 | CASSPGGRGFQETQYF
TRBJ2-7 | TRBV7-9 | CASSLAEYYEQYF
TRBJ1-6 | TRBV15 | CATSRDLTGSSPLHF
TRBJ2-4 | TRBV15 | CATSRDLFENIQYF
TRBJ2-5 | TRBV2 | CARREETQYF
TRBJ1-5 | TRBV14 | CASSQPGTSNQPQHF
TRBJ2-7 | TRBV15 | CATSRILGTAYEQYF
TRBJ1-5 | TRBV6-2/TRBV6-3 | CASSSGQGRTSNQPQHF
TRBJ2-5 | TRBV14 | CASRPTGIGTQYF
TRBJ1-1 | TRBV30 | CAWTGGQWTEAFF
TRBJ1-2 | TRBV7-9 | CASSLDGPVGYGYTF
TRBJ1-3 | TRBV28 | CASSSPEVSSGNTIYF
TRBJ1-5 | TRBV4-1 | CASSHGEISNQPQHF
TRBJ2-7 | TRBV3-1 | CASSQDPGSYEQYF
TRBJ1-3 | TRBV4-3 | CASSQDWNGDTIYF
TRBJ2-5 | TRBV5-1 | CASSAGQNQETQYF
TRBJ1-2 | TRBV6-2/TRBV6-3 | CASSYSLATSYGYTF